This T cell receptor (beta chain) was obtained from a study of T cell responses to AZD1222 COVID-19 vaccine (dated by TCRdb to the early 2020s). Regarding the study in general: A total of about 230 trial participants underwent TCR sequencing, of whom some 210 received two doses of AZD1222 and some 26 received two doses of the MenACWY control vaccine. Trial participants were enrolled by age into subgroups of 18-55, 56-69 and 70-plus years, and around 150, 28 and 57 TCR-sequenced participants, respectively, were included in these subgroups.

Taken with the paper, the label for time point translates to: about 28 days (+/-7) after the second vaccine dose. AZD1222 recipients whose second dose came at about 4 weeks and those whose second dose came at about 12 weeks were combined into one group, since spike-specific TCR depth and breadth did not differ between the two schedules. Vaccinee samples came from UK trials COV001 and COV002, including a single-blind randomized controlled phase 2/3 trial of AZD1222 (ChAdOx1 nCoV-19) in healthy adults. For TCRbeta chain sequencing, PBMC samples were collected from trial participants at day 0 and at day 28 after the second dose. The investigation overall reported the following: Conclusions about previously exposed vaccinees are limited, since just five to seven AZD1222 recipients were seropositive for SARS-CoV-2 at baseline. Because no day 14 peak-response samples were available, repertoires were characterized only after the peak T cell response. After two AZD1222 doses, spike-specific TCR breadth and depth were significantly higher than at day 0 and than in MenACWY recipients. Vaccine-associated CD4 TCRs spanned the whole spike protein, with dominant responses in regions 160-218 and 743-854. Nearly half of unique spike-specific TCRs reportedly recognized epitopes outside regions mutated in the B.1.351 and B.1.1.7 variants. Participants were mostly white British, with more females than males. The authors suggested clonal diversity may have been underestimated. The 56-69-year group was small, and its depth increase did not reach significance, likely because of low power.

In the case of this clone: The antigen it binds to is not known. No base quality values were provided; no much bigger clone lies one nucleotide off.

The CDR3 sequence holds 14 residues, the cysteine and phenylalanine included. Only CDR3 DNA is held: 42 bases, read in frame from base 1. The germline V gene gives CDR1 as SGHTA and CDR2 as FQGTGA. The V and J ends are trimmed by 4 bases and 2 bases, leaving 10 bases between them. The CDR3 regions of human TCRbeta chains were analyzed by immunosequencing. Concerning the study's data processing: Repertoire TCRs were matched against a reference library of SARS-CoV-2-specific TCRs generated with the MIRA antigen-specificity platform. Breadth was defined as the fraction of unique TCRs that were SARS-CoV-2-associated. Depth was defined as the fraction of total T cells that were SARS-CoV-2-associated. Using the MIRA data, each spike-specific TCR was assigned both to the spike region to which the TCR was reactive and to a CD4 or CD8 class. Log10-transformed breadth and depth values were compared by one-way ANOVA with Sidak's multiple comparisons tests. Here the immuneACCESS table is served through TCRdb, limited to in-frame sequences with V and J called. Missing clones are a known gap in these copies; in checked studies unresolved V genes cover under half, and the rest lacks a known reason. That table is the source of V, J and clone size, and D and trimming were worked out from the DNA. The sample table lists 150,000 to 200,000 clones, about 89% of them with a count of one. The ten largest clones capture roughly 3.5% of the sample.

The sequence was collected from an adult who received the AZD1222 COVID-19 vaccine. The chain was built from TRBV7-3 and TRBJ2-3; a tentative D match to TRBD2 spans 5 bases. The sample here was peripheral blood, taken 28 days after the second AZD1222 dose. At the DNA level, the sequence is TGTGCCAGCAGCTCACGACTACCCACAGATACGCAGTATTTT. Translated, it reads CASSSRLPTDTQYF.